This T cell receptor (beta chain) was sequenced during a study of beta chain features in type 1 diabetes. Background on the study: The examined sorted cells totaled fewer than 140 million across samples.

Notes on this clone: Its antigen is currently unknown.

A sort by CD45RO/CCR7/CD25/CD127/CD95/CD27 yielded CD4+ naive, central memory, regulatory and stem cell-like memory cells. Every bit of the isolated RNA underwent reverse transcription, so sequencing read expressed TCRB transcripts. Generated by immunoSEQ multiplex PCR, the TCRdb table keeps only in-frame clones and is missing some. The sample contains around 300,000 clones, approximately 8% of which appear only once. Study findings and constraints: Fewer insertions but more deletions were seen at VDJ junctions in type 1 diabetes patients. Whether TCRB rearrangement is influenced by HLA type went unresolved here.

The source material was central memory CD4+ T cells from blood. This sequence was found in a woman aged 18-29 years in good health.

The CDR3 is CASSPGGSIQYF. The CDR3 DNA reads as TGTGCCAGCAGCCCGGGCGGGAGCATTCAGTACTTC. The chain recombines TRBV7-2 with TRBJ2-4; 7 bases line up with TRBD2. Germline CDR1 SGHTA, CDR2 FQGNSA. The V segment lost 5 bases and the J segment 9 bases; nucleotides outside the gene matches: 4. The CDR3 spans 12 residues.